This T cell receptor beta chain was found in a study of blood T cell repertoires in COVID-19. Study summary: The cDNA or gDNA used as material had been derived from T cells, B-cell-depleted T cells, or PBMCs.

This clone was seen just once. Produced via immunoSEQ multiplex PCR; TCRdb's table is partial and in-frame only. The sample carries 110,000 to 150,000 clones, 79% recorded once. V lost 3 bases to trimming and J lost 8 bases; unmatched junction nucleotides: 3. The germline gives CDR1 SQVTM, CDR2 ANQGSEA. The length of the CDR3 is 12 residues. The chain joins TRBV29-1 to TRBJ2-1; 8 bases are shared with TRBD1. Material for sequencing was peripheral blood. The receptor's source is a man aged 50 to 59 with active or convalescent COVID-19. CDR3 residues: CSVDGQGYEQFF. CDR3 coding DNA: TGCAGCGTTGATGGACAGGGCTATGAGCAGTTCTTC.